This entry lists 32 T cell receptor beta chains sequenced from one sample in a study of blood T cell repertoires in COVID-19. Sequencing used immunoSEQ multiplex PCR; TCRdb keeps in-frame clones, though not all of them. The data show 80,000 or so clones, less than 85% seen once. Sequencing was carried out using peripheral blood. These receptors were obtained from a woman in her 70s with acute or convalescent COVID-19.

CDR3 amino acids: CASSLQGYEQYF. The CDR3 DNA reads TGTGCCAGCAGCTTACAGGGCTACGAGCAGTACTTC. The V and J genes are TRBV11-3 and TRBJ2-7; D might be TRBD1 (5 bases). Germline V lookup: CDR1 SGHNT, CDR2 YENEEA. V was shortened by 2 bases and J by 3 bases, with 5 bases between the two germline ends. This CDR3 spans 12 amino acids.

The chain combines TRBV7-2 with TRBJ2-7; the match to TRBD1 covers 12 bases. The germline V gene encodes CDR1 SGHTA and CDR2 FQGNSA. The CDR3 consists of 15 residues. V lost 6 bases to trimming and J lost 6 bases; unmatched junction nucleotides: 9. CDR3 in amino acids: CASSLLGQGASEQYF. The CDR3 coding sequence is TGTGCCAGCAGTTTACTGGGACAGGGGGCCTCCGAGCAGTACTTC.

V is TRBV7-3 and J is TRBJ1-2; 7 bases line up with TRBD1. V was clipped by 5 bases and J by 3 bases; unmatched bases: 6. This CDR3 has 14 amino acids. CDR1 SGHTA and CDR2 FQGTGA come from the germline V gene. CDR3 DNA: TGTGCCAGCAGCGTGACCGGGACAGACTATGGCTACACCTTC. Residues: CASSVTGTDYGYTF. Full variable domain (outside the CDR3, taken from reference TRBV7-3 and TRBJ1-2): GAGVSQTPSNKVTEKGKYVELRCDPISGHTALYWYRQSLGQGPEFLIYFQGTGAADDSGLPNDRFFAVRPEGSVSTLKIQRTERGDSAVYLCASSVTGTDYGYTFGSGTRLTVV.

CDR3: CASSQVGEAKTQYF. In DNA form, the CDR3 reads TGCGCCAGCAGCCAAGTAGGGGAGGCCAAGACCCAGTACTTC. The chain employs TRBV4-1 and TRBJ2-5, with D maybe TRBD2 (6 bases). The germline V gene encodes CDR1 MGHRA and CDR2 YSYEKL. The CDR3 extends over 14 amino acids. Trimming removed 1 base from V and 6 bases from J, with 12 bases in between.

This chain uses TRBV6-5 with TRBJ2-2, with 9 nucleotides matching TRBD2. The CDR3 has 14 residues. The germline V gene has CDR1 MNHEY and CDR2 SVGAGI. The V gene end was trimmed by 6 bases and the J gene end by 4 bases; junction bases not matched to a gene: 3. This CDR3 reads CASSYSGGTGELFF. The CDR3, as DNA: TGTGCCAGCAGCTATAGCGGGGGCACCGGGGAGCTGTTTTTT.

This chain joins TRBV18 and TRBJ2-1; maybe TRBD1 (5 bases). V dropped 3 bases and J dropped 12 bases, with 9 bases sitting between them. Germline V lookup: CDR1 KGHSH, CDR2 LQKENI. The CDR3 spans 11 residues. CDR3 sequence reads: CASSPLDMQFF. Written as DNA, the CDR3 is TGTGCCAGCTCACCCCTGGACATGCAGTTCTTC.

CDR3 nucleotide sequence: TGTGCCATCAGTGAGACAGGGAACTATGGCTACACCTTC. Translating gives CAISETGNYGYTF. The V and J genes are TRBV10-3 and TRBJ1-2, with D maybe TRBD1 (6 bases). Deletions cut 2 bases from V and 2 bases from J, with 6 bases between. The CDR3 extends over 13 amino acids. In germline, CDR1 is ENHRY, CDR2 SYGVKD.

V gene TRBV3-1 (or the pseudogene TRBV3-2) combines with J gene TRBJ2-3, with D hard to call. This CDR3 has 12 amino acids. V lost 6 bases to trimming and J lost 7 bases, with 11 bases between them. Germline-derived CDR1 and CDR2 are LGHDT and YNNKEL (reference sequence). In nucleotides, the CDR3 is TGTGCCAGCAGGGGCCCCGATTATACGCAGTATTTT. Its protein is CASRGPDYTQYF.

Only a few counts were recorded for this clone. This rearrangement joins TRBV6-5 to TRBJ2-1; D might be TRBD2 (6 bases). This CDR3 comprises 15 residues. V dropped 4 bases and J dropped 0 bases, with 10 bases sitting between them. CDR1 is MNHEY and CDR2 is SVGAGI in the germline V gene. For the CDR3, the DNA is TGTGCCAGCAGTTCGGACGGGAGCTCCTACAATGAGCAGTTCTTC. Residues: CASSSDGSSYNEQFF.

The V gene is TRBV5-6, the J gene TRBJ1-3; D gene uncertain. Between the trimmed V and J ends, which lost 4 bases and 0 bases, there was a span of 11 bases. The CDR3 extends over 15 amino acids. The V gene's germline CDR1 is SGHDT and CDR2 YYEEEE. In DNA, the CDR3 is TGTGCCAGCAGCCGAGGTCCAGACTCTGGAAACACCATATATTTT. Translating it yields CASSRGPDSGNTIYF.

The chain couples TRBV7-2 to TRBJ2-7, with no clear D. This CDR3 is 13 amino acids long. Trimming took off 5 bases at V and 3 bases at J, with 11 bases between the two ends. The V gene's germline CDR1 is SGHTA and CDR2 FQGNSA. In DNA form, the CDR3 reads TGTGCCAGCAGCCCTTTCTACCGCTACGAGCAGTACTTC. It translates to CASSPFYRYEQYF. Full variable domain (rest looked up from reference TRBV7-2 and TRBJ2-7): GAGVSQSPSNKVTEKGKDVELRCDPISGHTALYWYRQSLGQGLEFLIYFQGNSAPDKSGLPSDRFSAERTGGSVSTLTIQRTQQEDSAVYLCASSPFYRYEQYFGPGTRLTVT.

This clone was recorded once. The rearrangement joins TRBV6-2 or TRBV6-3 to TRBJ2-5, with D possibly TRBD1 on 5 matching bases. V was shortened by 0 bases and J by 5 bases, with 10 bases between the two germline ends. The CDR3 has 14 amino acids. CDR1 and CDR2 (germline): MNHEY, SVGEGT. CDR3 bases: TGTGCCAGCAGTTACTCGGGCAGGGTCGAGACCCAGTACTTC. It specifies CASSYSGRVETQYF.

The chain employs TRBV13 and TRBJ1-1; D is unclear. The CDR3 consists of 16 residues. Trimming shortened V by 5 bases and J by 0 bases, and 16 bases separated the two germline ends. Germline values: CDR1 PRHDT, CDR2 FYEKMQ (reference sequence). The CDR3 is CASSPGGGYVNTEAFF. For the CDR3, the DNA is TGTGCCAGCAGCCCGGGCGGAGGGTATGTGAACACTGAAGCTTTCTTT.

In its sample, this clone was seen once. V usage is TRBV6-2 or TRBV6-3 and J usage is TRBJ1-6; the match to TRBD1 covers 10 bases. J was trimmed by 10 bases and V by 5 bases; bases with no gene match: 5. This CDR3 has 14 residues. CDR1 MNHEY and CDR2 SVGEGT come from the germline V gene. CDR3 amino acids: CASSDRGRESPLHF. The DNA of the CDR3 is TGTGCCAGCAGTGACAGGGGGCGCGAATCACCCCTCCACTTT.

V is TRBV18 and J is TRBJ1-1; 7 nucleotides agree with TRBD1. Germline CDR1 is KGHSH and CDR2 is LQKENI. After removal of 3 bases from V and 1 base from J, the junction contained 8 bases not matched to a gene. The CDR3 contains 16 residues. CDR3 sequence (DNA): TGTGCCAGCTCACCTCGACAGGGTGGGGCGAACACTGAAGCTTTCTTT. Translating it yields CASSPRQGGANTEAFF.

V and J are TRBV2 and TRBJ2-2; D perhaps matches TRBD2 (5 bases). V dropped 6 bases and J dropped 2 bases, with 10 bases sitting between them. From germline, CDR1 is SNHLY and CDR2 FYNNEI. This CDR3 comprises 14 residues. CDR3 coding DNA: TGTGCCAGCAGATCGGGGTTTAACACCGGGGAGCTGTTTTTT. It encodes CASRSGFNTGELFF.

As DNA, the CDR3 is TGTGCCAGTAGTATAGATGGGGACAGGGGGCGGAGGGACACTGAAGCTTTCTTT. This translates into CASSIDGDRGRRDTEAFF. This chain joins TRBV19 and TRBJ1-1; TRBD1 matches 12 bases. Germline V lookup: CDR1 LNHDA, CDR2 SQIVND (reference sequence). Unmatched junction bases numbered 8, after V lost 0 bases and J lost 3 bases. This CDR3 is built from 18 residues.

V usage is TRBV19 and J usage is TRBJ1-1, with D perhaps matching TRBD1 (6 bases). Trimming stripped 4 bases from V and 4 bases from J, with 19 bases between. The CDR3 is 16 amino acids. Looked up from germline, CDR1 is LNHDA and CDR2 is SQIVND (reference sequence). In nucleotides, the CDR3 is TGTGCCAGTAGTAGGGACACCCGCTCGTGGGGCACTGAAGCTTTCTTT. Residues: CASSRDTRSWGTEAFF.

This chain uses TRBV3-1 (or the pseudogene TRBV3-2) with TRBJ2-2, with 9 bases fitting TRBD1. This CDR3 spans 16 amino acids. From germline, CDR1 is LGHDT and CDR2 YNNKEL (reference sequence). V shed 1 base and J 5 bases; nucleotides not matched to a gene: 5. The CDR3 coding sequence is TGTGCCAGCAGCCAAGGGGAGACAGGGGGAACCGGGGAGCTGTTTTTT. Its translation is CASSQGETGGTGELFF.

The CDR3 loop is CASPPDRGHPLHF. In DNA, the CDR3 is TGCGCCAGCCCTCCGGACAGGGGGCACCCCCTCCACTTT. The chain carries TRBV5-1 and TRBJ1-6; TRBD1 agrees at 11 bases. V dropped 7 bases and J dropped 13; count of bases not matched to a gene: 7. Germline CDR1 and CDR2: SGHRS and YFSETQ. This CDR3 comprises 13 residues.

The genes are TRBV12-3 or TRBV12-4 and TRBJ2-7, with D possibly matching TRBD1 (6 bases). Trimming cost V 1 base and J 5 bases, with 9 bases left between them. This CDR3 is 13 amino acids long. CDR3: CASSLGQGNEQYF. CDR3 DNA sequence: TGTGCCAGCAGTTTAGGGCAGGGGAACGAGCAGTACTTC.

This clone was seen a handful of times. J is TRBJ1-2 and V is TRBV2; a possible D gene is TRBD1 (6 bases). The length of the CDR3 is 14 residues. Trimming shortened V by 7 bases and J by 8 bases, and 20 bases separated the two germline ends. Germline V gene lookup returns CDR1 SNHLY and CDR2 FYNNEI. The CDR3 nucleotides are TGTGCCAGCACCGACACAGGGACCGGTCAAGGCTACACCTTC. Encoded protein: CASTDTGTGQGYTF.

J is TRBJ2-6 and V is TRBV7-3; 9 bases line up with TRBD1. The CDR3 is made up of 17 amino acids. The germline CDR1 and CDR2 sequences are SGHTA and FQGTGA. J gave up 0 bases and V 3 bases, and 3 bases lay outside the gene matches. The CDR3 bases are TGTGCCAGCAGCTTGACAGGGGGTCTCTCTGGGGCCAACGTCCTGACTTTC. Its translation: CASSLTGGLSGANVLTF.

The chain carries TRBV29-1 and TRBJ2-6; tentatively, D is TRBD2 (5 bases). Germline CDR1 SQVTM, CDR2 ANQGSEA. The ends were cut back, 3 bases at V and 2 bases at J, with 8 bases in the middle. This CDR3 has 14 amino acids. Written as DNA, the CDR3 is TGCAGCGTTGATACTAGTGCTGGGGCCAACGTCCTGACTTTC. Translation: CSVDTSAGANVLTF.

CDR3 sequence (DNA): TGTGCCAGCAGCTTGAACAGGCCAACTAATGAAAAACTGTTTTTT. Translated: CASSLNRPTNEKLFF. The chain carries TRBV5-8 and TRBJ1-4; D might be TRBD1 (5 bases). V shed 1 base and J shed 0 bases, with 7 bases lying between them. Germline loops: CDR1 SGHTS, CDR2 YDEGEE. The CDR3 is made up of 15 amino acids. Variable domain in full (rest from reference TRBV5-8 and TRBJ1-4): EAGVTQSPTHLIKTRGQQATLRCSPISGHTSVYWYQQALGLGLQFLLWYDEGEERNRGNFPPRFSGRQFPNYSSELNVNALELEDSALYLCASSLNRPTNEKLFFGSGTQLSVL.

The chain employs TRBV12-3 or TRBV12-4 and TRBJ1-1; no clear D. The V end lost 5 bases, the J end lost 4 bases, and 11 bases lay between the germline ends. The CDR3 runs 13 residues. The CDR3 loop is CASSLHSGTEAFF. The CDR3 coding sequence is TGTGCCAGCAGTCTCCATTCGGGCACTGAAGCTTTCTTT.

The chain is built from TRBV7-6 and TRBJ2-6; 10 bases are a match to TRBD1. V gave up 5 bases and J gave up 0 bases; unmatched junction bases: 13. In germline, CDR1 is SGHVS, CDR2 FNYEAQ. The CDR3 is 20 amino acids. CDR3 nucleotide sequence: TGTGCCAGCAGCCCACAATCCGGGACAGGGGTTATCTCTGGGGCCAACGTCCTGACTTTC. Its protein is CASSPQSGTGVISGANVLTF.

V gene TRBV10-3 combines with J gene TRBJ2-3; possibly TRBD1 for D (5 bases). This CDR3 is built from 14 residues. V was pared by 4 bases and J by 2 bases, with 10 bases between. Germline-derived CDR1 and CDR2 are ENHRY and SYGVKD. The CDR3 loop reads CAISVSDTTDTQYF. The CDR3 nucleotides are TGTGCCATCAGTGTATCGGACACCACAGATACGCAGTATTTT.

The chain uses TRBV11-2 and TRBJ1-2; 8 nucleotides match TRBD1. The CDR3 has 15 residues. Trimming removed 6 bases from V and 4 bases from J; junction bases left unmatched: 10. CDR1 SGHAT and CDR2 FQNNGV come from the germline V gene. DNA for the CDR3: TGTGCCAGCAGTCAAACAACAGGGGGGAGCTATGGCTACACCTTC. It is translated as CASSQTTGGSYGYTF. The whole variable domain, remainder taken from reference TRBV11-2 and TRBJ1-2, is EAGVAQSPRYKIIEKRQSVAFWCNPISGHATLYWYQQILGQGPKLLIQFQNNGVVDDSQLPKDRFSAERLKGVDSTLKIQPAKLEDSAVYLCASSQTTGGSYGYTFGSGTRLTVV.

V and J are TRBV29-1 and TRBJ1-1; D not resolved. The CDR3 is 12 residues long. V was trimmed by 7 bases and J by 3 bases, leaving 12 bases between them. CDR1 and CDR2 (germline): SQVTM, ANQGSEA. CDR3 nucleotides: TGCAGCGGCAGTGAGCAGGACACTGAAGCTTTCTTT. Translating it yields CSGSEQDTEAFF.

This clone was detected only a few times. The chain recombines TRBV27 with TRBJ2-1, with TRBD1 as a possible D gene (6 bases). CDR3 length: 12 amino acids. V dropped 3 bases and J dropped 10 bases, with 10 bases sitting between them. Looked up from germline, CDR1 is MNHEY and CDR2 is SMNVEV (reference sequence). The CDR3 DNA is TGTGCCAGCAGTTTCTACGGGACAGAGCAGTTCTTC. It yields the protein CASSFYGTEQFF.

The sample holds a few counts of this clone. The V gene is TRBV27, the J gene TRBJ1-2; no firm D call. V was pared by 0 bases and J by 3 bases, with 8 bases between. Germline CDR1 reads MNHEY; CDR2 reads SMNVEV (reference sequence). The CDR3 loop spans 14 amino acids. CDR3 bases: TGTGCCAGCAGTTTATCGGCGGGATACTATGGCTACACCTTC. Protein: CASSLSAGYYGYTF.